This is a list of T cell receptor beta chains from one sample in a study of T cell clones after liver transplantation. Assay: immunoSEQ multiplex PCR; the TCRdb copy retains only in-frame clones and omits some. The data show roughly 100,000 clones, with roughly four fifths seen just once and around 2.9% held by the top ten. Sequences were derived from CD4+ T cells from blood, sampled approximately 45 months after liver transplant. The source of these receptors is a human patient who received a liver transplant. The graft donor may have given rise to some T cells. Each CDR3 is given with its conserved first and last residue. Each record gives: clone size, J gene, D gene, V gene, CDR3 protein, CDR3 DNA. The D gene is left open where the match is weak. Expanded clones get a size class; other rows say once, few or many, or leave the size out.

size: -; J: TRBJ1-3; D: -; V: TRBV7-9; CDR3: CASSLGSSTSGNTIYF; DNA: TGTGCCAGCAGCTTAGGCAGCAGCACCTCTGGAAACACCATATATTTT
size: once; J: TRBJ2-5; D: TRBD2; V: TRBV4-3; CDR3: CASSPTPAGGRETQYF; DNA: TGCGCCAGCAGCCCCACCCCCGCGGGGGGGCGAGAGACCCAGTACTTC
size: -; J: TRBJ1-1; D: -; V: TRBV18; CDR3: CASSPRGTYMNTEAFF; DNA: TGTGCCAGCTCACCAAGGGGCACCTATATGAACACTGAAGCTTTCTTT
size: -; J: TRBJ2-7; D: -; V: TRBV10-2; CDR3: CASSEAGLVRAYEQYF; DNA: TGCGCCAGCAGTGAGGCGGGGTTAGTTAGGGCCTACGAGCAGTACTTC
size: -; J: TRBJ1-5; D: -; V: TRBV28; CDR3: CASRGTPNQPQHF; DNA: TGTGCCAGCAGGGGCACTCCCAATCAGCCCCAGCATTTT
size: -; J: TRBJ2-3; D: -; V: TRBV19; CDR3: CASSQDGADTQYF; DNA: TGTGCCAGTAGCCAGGACGGGGCCGATACGCAGTATTTT
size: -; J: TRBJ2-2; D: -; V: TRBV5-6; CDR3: CASSLGSSNTGELFF; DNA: TGTGCCAGCAGCTTGGGCAGCTCGAACACCGGGGAGCTGTTTTTT
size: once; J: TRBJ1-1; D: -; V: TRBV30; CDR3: CAWAKPGQNTEAFF; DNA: TGTGCCTGGGCTAAACCGGGACAGAACACTGAAGCTTTCTTT
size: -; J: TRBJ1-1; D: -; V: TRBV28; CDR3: CASCEGRGNTEAFF; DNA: TGTGCCAGCTGCGAGGGCAGGGGGAACACTGAAGCTTTCTTT
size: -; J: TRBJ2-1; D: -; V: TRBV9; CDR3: CASSVELGSVNEQFF; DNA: TGTGCCAGCAGCGTAGAGTTAGGGAGCGTCAATGAGCAGTTCTTC
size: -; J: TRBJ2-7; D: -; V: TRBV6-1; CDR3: CASSEASYEQYF; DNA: TGTGCCAGCAGTGAAGCGTCGTACGAGCAGTACTTC
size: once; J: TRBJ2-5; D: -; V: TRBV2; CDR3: CASSGLDLTQYF; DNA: TGTGCCAGCAGTGGACTAGACCTGACCCAGTACTTC
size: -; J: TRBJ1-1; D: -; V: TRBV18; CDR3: CASCTTRRVMNTEAFF; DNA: TGTGCCAGCTGCACCACGAGACGAGTGATGAACACTGAAGCTTTCTTT
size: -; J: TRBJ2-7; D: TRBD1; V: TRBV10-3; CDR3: CAISESQRGHEQYF; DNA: TGTGCCATCAGTGAGTCGCAAAGGGGGCACGAGCAGTACTTC
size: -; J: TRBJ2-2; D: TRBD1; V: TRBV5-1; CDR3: CASSSGTGVNTGELFF; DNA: TGCGCCAGCAGCTCCGGGACAGGGGTGAACACCGGGGAGCTGTTTTTT
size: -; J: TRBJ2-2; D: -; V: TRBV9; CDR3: CASSVGSQVTGELFF; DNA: TGTGCCAGCAGCGTAGGTTCCCAAGTTACCGGGGAGCTGTTTTTT
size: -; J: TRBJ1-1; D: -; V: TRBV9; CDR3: CASTLIAENTEAFF; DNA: TGTGCCAGCACCTTAATTGCAGAGAACACTGAAGCTTTCTTT
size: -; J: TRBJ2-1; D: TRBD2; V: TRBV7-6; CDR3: CASSPSAPSGFYNEQFF; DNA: TGTGCCAGCAGCCCCTCGGCGCCTAGCGGGTTTTACAATGAGCAGTTCTTC
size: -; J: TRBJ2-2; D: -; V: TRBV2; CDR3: CASSLQTGIPGELFF; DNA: TGTGCCAGCAGTCTCCAGACAGGCATCCCCGGGGAGCTGTTTTTT
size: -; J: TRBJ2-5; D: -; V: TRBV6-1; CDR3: CASRHRGGETQYF; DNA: TGTGCCAGCAGACACAGGGGGGGAGAGACCCAGTACTTC
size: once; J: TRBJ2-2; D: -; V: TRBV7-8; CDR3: CASSLFGRGNTGELFF; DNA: TGTGCCAGCAGCTTATTTGGCAGGGGGAACACCGGGGAGCTGTTTTTT
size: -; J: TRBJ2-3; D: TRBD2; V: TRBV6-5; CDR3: CASSYSGGLGTDTQYF; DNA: TGTGCCAGCAGTTACTCAGGGGGACTAGGCACAGATACGCAGTATTTT